This is a list of T cell receptor beta chains from one sample in a study of a mutant IDH1 vaccine in newly diagnosed glioma. The table came from immunoSEQ multiplex PCR; TCRdb's copy has only in-frame clones and leaves some out. This table holds about 24,000 clones, around 76% found once. Which antigens these TCRs recognize remains unknown. The sample consisted of PBMCs, taken from a glioma patient whose treatment included an IDH1 peptide vaccine. The receptors were gathered from a man between 40 and 49 years old with glioma. Some clones in this sample may be carry-over from other donors' samples. Each CDR3 is given with its conserved first and last residue. Fields, in order: V gene, D gene, clone size, J gene, CDR3 DNA, CDR3 protein. The D gene is left open where the match is weak. Size tells how often a clone was seen (once, few, many) or the class of an expanded clone, and some rows leave it out.

>TRBV30|TRBD1|once|TRBJ1-4
TGTGCCTGGAGTTCCGGGACAGGGTCTGAAAAACTGTTTTTT
CAWSSGTGSEKLFF
>TRBV13|TRBD2|.|TRBJ2-1
TGTGCCAGCAGCTTAGAAGGTAGCGGGATATCGAATGAGCAGTTCTTC
CASSLEGSGISNEQFF
>TRBV7-9|TRBD1|.|TRBJ1-5
TGTGCCAGCAGCTCTCAGGGGGCTCATCAGCCCCAGCATTTT
CASSSQGAHQPQHF
>TRBV6-4|.|.|TRBJ1-2
TGTGCCAGCAGTACCGGCCTTTCTAACTATGGCTACACCTTC
CASSTGLSNYGYTF
>TRBV18|.|.|TRBJ1-1
TGTGCCAGCTCCGGGACATCTTCGTGGGACACTGAAGCTTTCTTT
CASSGTSSWDTEAFF
>TRBV6-4|.|.|TRBJ1-2
TGTGCCAGCAGTGACTCGGGATCGGGGGATGGCTACACCTTC
CASSDSGSGDGYTF
>TRBV5-1|.|.|TRBJ1-3
TGCGCCAGCAGATTGGCCCTGGGGGGCACCATATATTTT
CASRLALGGTIYF
>TRBV6-1|TRBD1|once|TRBJ1-6
TGTGCCAGCAGATACAGGGGTTTTGGTTCACCCCTCCACTTT
CASRYRGFGSPLHF
>TRBV5-1|TRBD1|.|TRBJ1-2
TGCGCCAGCAGCTTGGGACAGGGGGCGCTTGGCTACACCTTC
CASSLGQGALGYTF
>TRBV25-1|TRBD2|.|TRBJ2-3
TGTGCCAGCAGTGAATATTGGAGACTAGCGGGGGGCACAGATACGCAGTATTTT
CASSEYWRLAGGTDTQYF
>TRBV5-1|.|.|TRBJ1-4
TGCGCCAGCGGCAACGGGACTTACTTTAATGAAAAACTGTTTTTT
CASGNGTYFNEKLFF
>TRBV7-2|.|.|TRBJ1-6
TGTGCCAGCCAGGACAGTGGCGCCGCACCCCTCCACTTT
CASQDSGAAPLHF
>TRBV6-5|.|.|TRBJ2-5
TGTGCCAGCAGTTCCACAGGGATTTTGGAGACCCAGTACTTC
CASSSTGILETQYF
>TRBV10-2|TRBD2|.|TRBJ2-2
TGCGCCAGCAAGTCTAGCGGGGGGCGGACGAACACCGGGGAGCTGTTTTTT
CASKSSGGRTNTGELFF
>TRBV5-4|TRBD2|.|TRBJ2-2
TGTGCCAGCAGTCTCCCGCCCGGGGGGAGGACCGGGGAGCTGTTTTTT
CASSLPPGGRTGELFF
>TRBV6-6|.|.|TRBJ1-4
TGTGCCAGCAGTTACTCGGGGGGACGGGGTAATGAAAAACTGTTTTTT
CASSYSGGRGNEKLFF
>TRBV6-1|TRBD2|.|TRBJ2-7
TGTGCCAGCAGGCCCGGGGGAGGGGCCGACTACGAGCAGTACTTC
CASRPGGGADYEQYF
>TRBV7-2|.|once|TRBJ1-6
TGTGCCAGCAGCTTAGACGGGGGACGACAGAGCTCCTATAATTCACCCCTCCACTTT
CASSLDGGRQSSYNSPLHF